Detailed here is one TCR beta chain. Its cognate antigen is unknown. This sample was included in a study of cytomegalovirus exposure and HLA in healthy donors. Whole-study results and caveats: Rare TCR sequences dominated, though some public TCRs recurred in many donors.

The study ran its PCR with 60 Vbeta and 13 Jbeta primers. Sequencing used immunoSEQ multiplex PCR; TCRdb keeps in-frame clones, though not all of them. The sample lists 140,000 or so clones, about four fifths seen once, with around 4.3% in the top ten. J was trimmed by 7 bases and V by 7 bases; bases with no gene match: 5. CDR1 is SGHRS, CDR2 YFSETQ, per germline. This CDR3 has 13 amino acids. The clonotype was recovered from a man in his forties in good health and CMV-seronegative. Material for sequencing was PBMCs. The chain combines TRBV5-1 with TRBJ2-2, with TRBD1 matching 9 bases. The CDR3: CASRTGDSGELFF. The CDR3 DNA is TGCGCCAGCCGGACAGGGGATAGCGGGGAGCTGTTTTTT.